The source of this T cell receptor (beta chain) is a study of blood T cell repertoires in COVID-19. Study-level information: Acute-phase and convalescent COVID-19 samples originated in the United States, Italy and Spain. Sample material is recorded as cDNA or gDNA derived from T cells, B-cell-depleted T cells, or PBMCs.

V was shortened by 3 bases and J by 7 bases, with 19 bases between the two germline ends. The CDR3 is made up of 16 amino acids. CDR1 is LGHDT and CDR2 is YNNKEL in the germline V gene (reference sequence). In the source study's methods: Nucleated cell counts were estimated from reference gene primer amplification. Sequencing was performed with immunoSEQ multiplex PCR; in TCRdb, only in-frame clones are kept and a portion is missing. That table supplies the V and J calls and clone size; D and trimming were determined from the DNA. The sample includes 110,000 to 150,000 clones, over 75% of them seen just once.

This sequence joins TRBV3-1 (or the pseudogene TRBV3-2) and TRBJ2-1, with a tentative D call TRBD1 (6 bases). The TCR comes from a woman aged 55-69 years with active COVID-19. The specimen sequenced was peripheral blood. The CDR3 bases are TGTGCCAGCAGCCAGGCTAAGGGGGTCCTCGGGAATGAGCAGTTCTTC. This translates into CASSQAKGVLGNEQFF.